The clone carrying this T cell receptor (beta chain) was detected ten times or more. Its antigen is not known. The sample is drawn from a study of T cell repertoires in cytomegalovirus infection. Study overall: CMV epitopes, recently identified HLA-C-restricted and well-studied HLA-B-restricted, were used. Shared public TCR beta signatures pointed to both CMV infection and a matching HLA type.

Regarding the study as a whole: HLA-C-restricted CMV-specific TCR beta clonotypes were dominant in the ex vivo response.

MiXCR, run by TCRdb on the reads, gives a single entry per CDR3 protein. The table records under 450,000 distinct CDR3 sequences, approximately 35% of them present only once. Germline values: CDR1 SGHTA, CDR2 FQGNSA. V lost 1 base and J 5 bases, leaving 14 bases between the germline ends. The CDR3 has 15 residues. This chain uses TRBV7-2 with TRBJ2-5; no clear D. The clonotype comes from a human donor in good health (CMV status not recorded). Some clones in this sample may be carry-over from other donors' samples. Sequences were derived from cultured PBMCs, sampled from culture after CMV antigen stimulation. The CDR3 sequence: CASSLDLVRGETQYF. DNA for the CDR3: TGTGCCAGCAGCTTAGATCTAGTTCGTGGGGAGACCCAGTACTTC.